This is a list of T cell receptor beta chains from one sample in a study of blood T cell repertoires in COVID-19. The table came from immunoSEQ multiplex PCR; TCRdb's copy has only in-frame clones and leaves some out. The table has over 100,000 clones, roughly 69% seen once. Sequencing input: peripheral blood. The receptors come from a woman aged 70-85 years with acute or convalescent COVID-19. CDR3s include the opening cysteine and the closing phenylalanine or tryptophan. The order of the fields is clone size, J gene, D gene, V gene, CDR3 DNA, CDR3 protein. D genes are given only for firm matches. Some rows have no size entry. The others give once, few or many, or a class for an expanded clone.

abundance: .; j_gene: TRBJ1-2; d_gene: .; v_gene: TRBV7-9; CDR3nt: TGTGCCAGCAGCTTATCCGGTAACGGCTACACCTTC; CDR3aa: CASSLSGNGYTF
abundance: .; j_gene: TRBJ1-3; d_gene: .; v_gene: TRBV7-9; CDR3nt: TGTGCCAGCAGCCCCACCCAGGGAAGAGGAAACACCATATATTTT; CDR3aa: CASSPTQGRGNTIYF
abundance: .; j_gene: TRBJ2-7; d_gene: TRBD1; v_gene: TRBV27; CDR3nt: TGTGCCAGCAGTATACAGGGGACCTTACAGAACGAGCAGTACTTC; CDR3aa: CASSIQGTLQNEQYF
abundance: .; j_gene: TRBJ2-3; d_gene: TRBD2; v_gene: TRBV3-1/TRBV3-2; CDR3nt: TGTGCCAGCAGCCTTGGACTAGCGGGCACAGATACGCAGTATTTT; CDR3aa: CASSLGLAGTDTQYF
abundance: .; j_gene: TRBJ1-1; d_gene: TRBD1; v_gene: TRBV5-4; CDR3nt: TGTGCCAGCAGGTACTCCCGGGACAGGGCAGAAGCTTTCTTT; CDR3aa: CASRYSRDRAEAFF
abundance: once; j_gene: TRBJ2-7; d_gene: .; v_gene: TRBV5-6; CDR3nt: TGTGCCAGCAGCTCCCAGGGGTGGGGCGAGCAGTACTTC; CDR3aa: CASSSQGWGEQYF
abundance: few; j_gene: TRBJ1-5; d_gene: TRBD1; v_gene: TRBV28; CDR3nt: TGTGCCAGCAGTTTACGGCAGGGGGCCTATCAGCCCCAGCATTTT; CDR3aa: CASSLRQGAYQPQHF
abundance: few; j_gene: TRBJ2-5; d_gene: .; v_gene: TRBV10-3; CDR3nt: TGTGCCATCAGGGAAGGGGGGGAAGAGACCCAGTACTTC; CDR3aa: CAIREGGEETQYF
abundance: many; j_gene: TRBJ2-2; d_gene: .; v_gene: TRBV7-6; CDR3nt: TGTGCCAGCAGCTTAGAGGCGGGATACGGTGGTGACACCGGGGAGCTGTTTTTT; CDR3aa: CASSLEAGYGGDTGELFF
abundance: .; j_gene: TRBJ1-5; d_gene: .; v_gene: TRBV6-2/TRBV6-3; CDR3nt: TGTGCCAGCAGTCCGGGACACCAGCCCCAGCATTTT; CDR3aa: CASSPGHQPQHF
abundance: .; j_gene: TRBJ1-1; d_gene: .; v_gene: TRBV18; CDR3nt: TGTGCCAGCTCACCATATGGGCAGGGTGTGGGGACTGAAGCTTTCTTT; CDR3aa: CASSPYGQGVGTEAFF
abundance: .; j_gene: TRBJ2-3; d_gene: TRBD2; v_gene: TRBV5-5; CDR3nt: TGTGCCAGCAGCCATCAGCGGGAAACAGATACGCAGTATTTT; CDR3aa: CASSHQRETDTQYF
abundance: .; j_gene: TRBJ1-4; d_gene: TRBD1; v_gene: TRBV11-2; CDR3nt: TGTGCCAGCAGCCGTGACAGGGGCACTAATGAAAAACTGTTTTTT; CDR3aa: CASSRDRGTNEKLFF
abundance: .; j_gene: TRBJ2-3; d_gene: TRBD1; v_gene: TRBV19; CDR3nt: TGTGCCAGTAGTAGCCCGGGACAGGGCATAGATACGCAGTATTTT; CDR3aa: CASSSPGQGIDTQYF
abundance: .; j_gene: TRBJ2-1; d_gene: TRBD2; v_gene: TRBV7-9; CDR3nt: TGTGCCAGCAGCTTAATGGGAGGGCCCAATGAGCAGTTCTTC; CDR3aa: CASSLMGGPNEQFF
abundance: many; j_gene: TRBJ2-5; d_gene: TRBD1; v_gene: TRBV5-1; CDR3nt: TGCGCCAGCAGCTTGGAGGACAGGGGGCATGAGACCCAGTACTTC; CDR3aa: CASSLEDRGHETQYF
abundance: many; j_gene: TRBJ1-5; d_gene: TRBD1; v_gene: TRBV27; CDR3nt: TGTGCCAGCAGTTTATACCAGGGGGCCGGGCCCCAGCATTTT; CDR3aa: CASSLYQGAGPQHF
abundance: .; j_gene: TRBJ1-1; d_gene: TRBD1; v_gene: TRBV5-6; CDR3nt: TGTGCCAGCAGCTTAACCGGGACAGGGGACACTGAAGCTTTCTTT; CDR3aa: CASSLTGTGDTEAFF
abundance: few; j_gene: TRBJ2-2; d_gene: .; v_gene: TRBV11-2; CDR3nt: TGTGCCAGCAGCTTAGGGGCAGGGGCAATGGGGAACACCGGGGAGCTGTTTTTT; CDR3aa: CASSLGAGAMGNTGELFF
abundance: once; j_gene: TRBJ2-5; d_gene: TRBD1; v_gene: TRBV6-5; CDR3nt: TGTGCCAGCAGCTCCGGGACAGGGGTCGGGGAGACCCAGTACTTC; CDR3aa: CASSSGTGVGETQYF
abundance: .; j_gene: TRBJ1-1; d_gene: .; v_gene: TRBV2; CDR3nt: TGTGCCAGCAGTGAAGGGCAGGCTAACACTGAAGCTTTCTTT; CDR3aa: CASSEGQANTEAFF
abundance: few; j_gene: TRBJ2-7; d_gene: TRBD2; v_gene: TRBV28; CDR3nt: TGTGCCAGCAGGTCTAGCGGTCGGGAGGGTTACGAGCAGTACTTC; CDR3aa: CASRSSGREGYEQYF
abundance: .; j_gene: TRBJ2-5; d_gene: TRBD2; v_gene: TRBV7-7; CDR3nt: TGTGCCAGCAGCTTAGGGCTAGCGGGAGACGAGACCCAGTACTTC; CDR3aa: CASSLGLAGDETQYF
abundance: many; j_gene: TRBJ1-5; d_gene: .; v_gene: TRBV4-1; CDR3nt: TGCGCCAGCAGCCGAGCAACGGGACAAAATCAGCCCCAGCATTTT; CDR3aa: CASSRATGQNQPQHF